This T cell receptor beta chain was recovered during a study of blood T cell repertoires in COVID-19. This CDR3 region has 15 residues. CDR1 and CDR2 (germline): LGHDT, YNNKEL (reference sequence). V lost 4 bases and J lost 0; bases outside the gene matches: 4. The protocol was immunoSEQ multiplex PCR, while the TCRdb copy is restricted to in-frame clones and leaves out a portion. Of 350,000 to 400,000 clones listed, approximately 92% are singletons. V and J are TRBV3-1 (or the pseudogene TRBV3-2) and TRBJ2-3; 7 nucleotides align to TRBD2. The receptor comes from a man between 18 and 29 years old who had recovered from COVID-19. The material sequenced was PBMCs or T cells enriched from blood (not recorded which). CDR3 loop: CASSPLAVSTDTQYF. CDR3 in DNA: TGTGCCAGCAGCCCTCTAGCGGTGAGCACAGATACGCAGTATTTT.